The 19 T cell receptor beta chains below were found in one sample sequenced in a study of shared clonotypes between healthy human individuals (dated by TCRdb to 2020 to 2021). For the CD8 naive samples, CD45RO-negative cells were positively selected for CCR7, yielding a CD45RA+CCR7+ population from which TemRA cells were excluded. Libraries were built with the immunoSEQ multiplex PCR assay. Entries here come from immuneACCESS through TCRdb and include only in-frame sequences with V and J called. Some clones fail to appear in such tables; in the studies checked, an unresolved V gene covers under half of the shortfall, and the cause of the remainder is unknown. In this sample the table shows millions of clones, roughly 95% of which occur a single time. The top ten hold 0.85% to 1.2% of the sample. Sequenced input: naive CD8+ T cells sorted from blood. What the cell subset or site label conveys for this sample: CD45RA+CCR7+. The receptors originated from a man younger than 35 in good health.

The genes are TRBV7-9 and TRBJ1-6; no firm D call. Germline CDR1 reads SEHNR; CDR2 reads FQNEAQ (reference sequence). Deletions cut 1 base from V and 5 bases from J, with 15 bases between. The CDR3 extends over 17 amino acids. CDR3 coding DNA: TGTGCCAGCAGCTTAGGCGGCCACAGTCTACATAATTCACCCCTCCACTTT. Translation gives CASSLGGHSLHNSPLHF. Based on the CDR3 plus reference TRBV7-9 and TRBJ1-6, the full variable domain is DTGVSQNPRHKITKRGQNVTFRCDPISEHNRLYWYRQTLGQGPEFLTYFQNEAQLEKSRLLSDRFSAERPKGSFSTLEIQRTEQGDSAMYLCASSLGGHSLHNSPLHFGNGTRLTVT.

The chain links TRBV21-1 to TRBJ1-6; the table's D call of TRBD1 was not tested on the DNA. TRBV21-1 is a known pseudogene. This CDR3 comprises 14 residues. The CDR3 coding sequence is TGTGCCAGCAGCAAACCTCTGGGCCTATTCCCCCTCCACTTT. Translating it yields CASSKPLGLFPLHF.

In the case of this clone: Other DNA sequences of this sample code for an identical CDR3. The chain links TRBV25-1 to TRBJ1-2; possibly TRBD1 for D (5 bases). The CDR3 runs to 13 residues. Trimming left V 3 bases short and J 2 bases short, with 7 bases between. Germline V gene sequence: CDR1 MGHDK, CDR2 SYGVNS. CDR3 protein: CASSEGGNYGYTF. The CDR3 DNA is TGTGCCAGCAGTGAGGGGGGGAACTATGGCTACACCTTC.

This rearrangement joins TRBV15 to TRBJ1-4; D may be TRBD1 (5 bases). CDR3 length: 12 amino acids. Trimming removed 4 bases from V and 8 bases from J, with 8 bases in between. CDR1 is LNHNV, CDR2 YYDKDF, per germline (reference sequence). In DNA form, the CDR3 reads TGTGCCACCAGCATAGACAGAGAAAAACTGTTTTTT. It specifies CATSIDREKLFF.

This chain joins TRBV5-8 and TRBJ2-7, with TRBD1 as a possible D gene (6 bases). The V gene lost 6 bases and the J gene lost 3 bases, with 10 bases spanning the gap. CDR1 is SGHTS and CDR2 is YDEGEE in the germline V gene. The CDR3 covers 12 residues. In nucleotides, the CDR3 is TGTGCCAGCATCAAGACAGGCTACGAGCAGTACTTC. It is translated as CASIKTGYEQYF.

This chain uses TRBV4-1 with TRBJ1-3; D may be TRBD1 (6 bases). The CDR3 sequence is 15 residues long. Germline V gene lookup returns CDR1 MGHRA and CDR2 YSYEKL. Trimming pared 8 bases from V and 3 bases from J, leaving 17 bases between. The CDR3, as DNA: TGCGCCAGCGCAGTTTCCAGGGGAAATGGAAACACCATATATTTT. It specifies CASAVSRGNGNTIYF.

V and J are TRBV5-8 and TRBJ2-3; possible D gene TRBD2, 6 bases. CDR3 size: 13 residues. In germline, CDR1 is SGHTS, CDR2 YDEGEE. With 0 bases removed from V and 4 bases from J, the gap between germline ends came to 6 bases. The CDR3 sequence: CASSLGEADTQYF. The DNA for the CDR3 is TGTGCCAGCAGCTTGGGGGAGGCAGATACGCAGTATTTT.

This sequence joins TRBV9 and TRBJ2-5; 9 bases match TRBD2. Per the germline V gene, CDR1 is SGDLS and CDR2 is YYNGEE. This CDR3 region has 16 residues. J was trimmed by 4 bases and V by 0 bases; bases with no gene match: 7. CDR3 coding DNA: TGTGCCAGCAGCGTAGTGAGTAGCGGGAGTGGAGAGACCCAGTACTTC. Protein product: CASSVVSSGSGETQYF.

The chain couples TRBV6-5 to TRBJ1-2; 7 bases match TRBD1. Unmatched junction bases numbered 10, after V lost 0 bases and J lost 6 bases. The germline gives CDR1 MNHEY, CDR2 SVGAGI. This CDR3 comprises 16 residues. CDR3 loop: CASSYSSTGSVNGYTF. The CDR3 DNA follows: TGTGCCAGCAGTTACTCCTCGACAGGGAGCGTCAATGGCTACACCTTC.

The chain couples TRBV25-1 to TRBJ2-5, with unresolved D. The V and J ends lost 3 bases and 5 bases respectively, with 4 bases between them. Germline-derived CDR1 and CDR2 are MGHDK and SYGVNS. This CDR3 comprises 11 residues. CDR3 in DNA: TGTGCCAGCAGTGACGAGGAGACCCAGTACTTC. It is translated as CASSDEETQYF.

The V and J genes are TRBV19 and TRBJ2-5; TRBD1 or TRBD2 may be the D gene (6 bases each). CDR3 length: 13 amino acids. From germline, CDR1 is LNHDA and CDR2 SQIVND (reference sequence). Trimming took off 5 bases at V and 5 bases at J, with 12 bases between the two ends. As DNA, the CDR3 is TGTGCCAGTAGTTATAGAGGGGGGGAGACCCAGTACTTC. This encodes CASSYRGGETQYF. Full variable domain (remainder filled in from reference TRBV19 and TRBJ2-5): DGGITQSPKYLFRKEGQNVTLSCEQNLNHDAMYWYRQDPGQGLRLIYYSQIVNDFQKGDIAEGYSVSREKKESFPLTVTSAQKNPTAFYLCASSYRGGETQYFGPGTRLLVL.

V and J are TRBV11-2 and TRBJ1-2, with TRBD1 as a possible D gene (6 bases). The CDR3 runs 13 residues. V lost 5 bases to trimming and J lost 8 bases, with 15 bases between them. The germline gives CDR1 SGHAT, CDR2 FQNNGV. The CDR3 is CASSAQGNGGYTF. The CDR3 DNA follows: TGTGCCAGCAGCGCACAGGGTAACGGCGGCTACACCTTC.

The rearrangement joins TRBV6-1 to TRBJ2-7, with D perhaps TRBD1 (6 bases). The germline gives CDR1 MNHNS, CDR2 SASEGT. V lost 6 bases, J lost 0 bases, and 12 bases lay in between. CDR3 length: 14 amino acids. CDR3 DNA: TGTGCCAGCAGGGAGACAGGATACTCCTACGAGCAGTACTTC. Encoded protein: CASRETGYSYEQYF.

The chain uses TRBV19 and TRBJ1-1; 9 positions match TRBD1. CDR1 and CDR2 from the germline V gene are LNHDA and SQIVND (reference sequence). This CDR3 spans 13 amino acids. V trimming: 8 bases; J trimming: 5 bases; junction bases outside the gene matches: 6. Here the CDR3 DNA reads TGTGCCAGTTGGGGACAGGGAGTAACTGAAGCTTTCTTT. This codes for CASWGQGVTEAFF. Full variable domain (remainder filled in from reference TRBV19 and TRBJ1-1): DGGITQSPKYLFRKEGQNVTLSCEQNLNHDAMYWYRQDPGQGLRLIYYSQIVNDFQKGDIAEGYSVSREKKESFPLTVTSAQKNPTAFYLCASWGQGVTEAFFGQGTRLTVV.

This clone has just one count. This rearrangement joins TRBV5-6 to TRBJ2-7, with 9 bases fitting TRBD1. CDR3 length: 15 residues. Germline V gives CDR1 SGHDT, CDR2 YYEEEE. J gave up 2 bases and V 3 bases, and 6 bases lay outside the gene matches. As DNA, the CDR3 is TGTGCCAGCAGCTCGGGACAGGGAGACACCTACGAGCAGTACTTC. As protein: CASSSGQGDTYEQYF.

The chain joins TRBV4-3 to TRBJ2-7; 12 bases map to TRBD1. CDR1 LGHNA and CDR2 YSLEER come from the germline V gene. V lost 4 bases and J lost 2; bases outside the gene matches: 9. This CDR3 spans 17 amino acids. The CDR3 here is CASSPSTGDRGPYEQYF. The CDR3 DNA reads as TGCGCCAGCAGCCCCTCTACCGGGGACAGGGGGCCCTACGAGCAGTACTTC.

The V and J genes are TRBV7-6 and TRBJ2-7, with D uncertain. V lost 5 bases and J lost 4, with 12 bases in between. The germline gives CDR1 SGHVS, CDR2 FNYEAQ. This CDR3 contains 13 residues. The CDR3 nucleotides are TGTGCCAGCAGCACGGAAGTGATGTACGAGCAGTACTTC. Translation: CASSTEVMYEQYF.

The gene calls are TRBV5-1 and TRBJ2-3; 7 positions agree with TRBD2. This CDR3 is built from 15 residues. The germline V gene has CDR1 SGHRS and CDR2 YFSETQ. Trimming cost V 4 bases and J 8 bases; bases outside gene matches: 13. CDR3 region: CASSNGLVKEGTQYF. The CDR3 bases are TGCGCCAGCAGCAACGGACTAGTGAAGGAGGGTACGCAGTATTTT.

The chain employs TRBV6-1 and TRBJ1-5; possibly TRBD1 for D (5 bases). CDR1 MNHNS and CDR2 SASEGT come from the germline V gene. Trimming shortened V by 6 bases and J by 1 base, and 10 bases separated the two germline ends. This CDR3 region has 14 residues. The CDR3 DNA sequence: TGTGCCAGCAGGGGGCCCGTGAGCAATCAGCCCCAGCATTTT. Translated: CASRGPVSNQPQHF.